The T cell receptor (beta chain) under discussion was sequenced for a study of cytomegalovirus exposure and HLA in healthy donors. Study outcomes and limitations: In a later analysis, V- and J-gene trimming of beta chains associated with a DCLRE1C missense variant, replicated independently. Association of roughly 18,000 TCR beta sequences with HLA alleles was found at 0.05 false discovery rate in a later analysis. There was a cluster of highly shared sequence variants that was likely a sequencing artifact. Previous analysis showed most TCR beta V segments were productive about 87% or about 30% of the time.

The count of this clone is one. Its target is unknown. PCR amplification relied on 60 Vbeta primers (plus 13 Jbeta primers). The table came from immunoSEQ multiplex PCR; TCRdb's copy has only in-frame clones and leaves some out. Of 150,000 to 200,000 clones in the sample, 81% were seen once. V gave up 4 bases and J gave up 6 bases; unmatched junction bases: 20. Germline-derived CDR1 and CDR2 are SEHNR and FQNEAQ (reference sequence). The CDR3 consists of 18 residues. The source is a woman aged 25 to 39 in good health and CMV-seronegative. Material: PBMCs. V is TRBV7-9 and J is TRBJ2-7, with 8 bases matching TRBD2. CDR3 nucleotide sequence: TGTGCCAGCAGCTCGGGGATCAGCGGGAGACCACCACTACCCGAGCAGTACTTC. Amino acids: CASSSGISGRPPLPEQYF.